Sequencing of this T cell receptor beta chain was carried out in a study of control samples from healthy donors and cancer patients. The protocol was immunoSEQ multiplex PCR, while the TCRdb copy is restricted to in-frame clones and leaves out a portion. This table holds about 160,000 clones, roughly 90% found once. This clone was counted once. Germline V gives CDR1 LGHDT, CDR2 YNNKEL (reference sequence). V shed 4 bases and J shed 1 base, with 17 bases lying between them. CDR3 length: 18 amino acids. The chain has TRBV3-1 (or the pseudogene TRBV3-2) and TRBJ2-6; possible D gene TRBD1, 6 bases. The sequencing sample was made of blood. This TCR came from a man younger than 40 in good health. CDR3 coding DNA: TGTGCCAGCAGCCGCCGCGGACAGAGTTTTTCTGGGGCCAACGTCCTGACTTTC. Amino acid sequence: CASSRRGQSFSGANVLTF.